This TCR beta chain derives from a study of T cell responses to AZD1222 COVID-19 vaccine. Libraries were prepared by immunoSEQ multiplex PCR; TCRdb keeps only in-frame clonotypes and omits some of them. The sample carries around 50,000 clones, under 90% recorded once. Germline loops: CDR1 PRHDT, CDR2 FYEKMQ (reference sequence). The CDR3 has 14 amino acids. With 6 bases removed from V and 1 base from J, the gap between germline ends came to 12 bases. This clone was observed a handful of times. Antigen specificity is unknown. Whole-study findings and limits: Recipients of AZD1222 seropositive at baseline numbered only 6 or 7.

This specimen consisted of peripheral blood, obtained on day 0 of AZD1222 vaccination. The sequence was obtained from an adult in good health. The rearrangement joins TRBV13 to TRBJ1-2; no firm D call. The CDR3 sequence: CASRQISLNYGYTF. The CDR3 DNA reads TGTGCCAGCAGACAAATATCCCTTAACTATGGCTACACCTTC.